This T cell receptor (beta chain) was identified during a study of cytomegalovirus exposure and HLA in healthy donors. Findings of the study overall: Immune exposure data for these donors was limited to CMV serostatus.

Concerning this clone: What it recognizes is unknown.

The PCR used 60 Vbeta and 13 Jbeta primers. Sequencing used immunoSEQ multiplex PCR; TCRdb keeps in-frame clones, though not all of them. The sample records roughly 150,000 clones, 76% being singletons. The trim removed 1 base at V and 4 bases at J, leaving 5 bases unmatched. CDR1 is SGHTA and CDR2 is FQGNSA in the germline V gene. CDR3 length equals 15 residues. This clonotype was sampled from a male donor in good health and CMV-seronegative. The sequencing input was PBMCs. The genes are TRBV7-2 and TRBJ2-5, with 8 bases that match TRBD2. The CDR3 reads CASSLEGLVLETQYF. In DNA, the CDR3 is TGTGCCAGCAGCTTAGAGGGACTAGTTCTAGAGACCCAGTACTTC.